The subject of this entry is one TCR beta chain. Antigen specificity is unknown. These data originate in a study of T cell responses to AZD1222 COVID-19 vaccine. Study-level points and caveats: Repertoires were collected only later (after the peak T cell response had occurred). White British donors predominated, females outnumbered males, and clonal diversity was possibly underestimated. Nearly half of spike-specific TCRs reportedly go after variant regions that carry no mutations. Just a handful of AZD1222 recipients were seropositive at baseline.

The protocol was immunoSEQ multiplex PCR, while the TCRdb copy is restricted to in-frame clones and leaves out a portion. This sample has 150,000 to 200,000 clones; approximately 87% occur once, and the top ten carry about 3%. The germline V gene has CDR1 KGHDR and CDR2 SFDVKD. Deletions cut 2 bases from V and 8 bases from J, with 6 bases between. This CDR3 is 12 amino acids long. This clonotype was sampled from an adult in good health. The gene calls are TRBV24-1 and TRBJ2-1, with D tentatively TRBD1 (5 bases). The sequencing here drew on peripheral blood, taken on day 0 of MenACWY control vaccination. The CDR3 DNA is TGTGCCACCAGTGATTGGGGCGATGAGCAGTTCTTC. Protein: CATSDWGDEQFF.